This passage covers 20 T cell receptor beta chains from one sample sequenced in a study of T cell responses to AZD1222 COVID-19 vaccine. The data were produced by immunoSEQ multiplex PCR, yet TCRdb's version contains in-frame clones alone and is incomplete. Seen here are about 150,000 clones, around 90% observed once, and the top ten hold roughly 3.8%. The specimen comprised peripheral blood, sampled 28 days after the second AZD1222 dose. The receptors shown here come from an adult who received the AZD1222 COVID-19 vaccine.

This sequence joins TRBV5-1 and TRBJ2-6; TRBD1 agrees at 8 bases. The CDR3 has 18 amino acids. Germline V gene data show CDR1 as SGHRS and CDR2 as YFSETQ. With V trimmed by 4 bases and J by 1 base, 10 bases remained unmatched. The CDR3 DNA reads TGCGCCAGCAGCACAGTACCAGGGGGCTGGTCTGGGGCCAACGTCCTGACTTTC. As protein: CASSTVPGGWSGANVLTF.

The J gene is TRBJ1-5, the V gene TRBV19; 8 nucleotides line up with TRBD1. CDR1 and CDR2 from the germline V gene are LNHDA and SQIVND (reference sequence). Trimming removed 4 bases from V and 11 bases from J; junction bases left unmatched: 7. The length of the CDR3 is 13 residues. The CDR3 reads CASSTRQGLAQHF. The CDR3 DNA reads TGTGCCAGTAGTACCCGACAGGGGCTAGCCCAGCATTTT. Full variable domain (missing parts from reference TRBV19 and TRBJ1-5): DGGITQSPKYLFRKEGQNVTLSCEQNLNHDAMYWYRQDPGQGLRLIYYSQIVNDFQKGDIAEGYSVSREKKESFPLTVTSAQKNPTAFYLCASSTRQGLAQHFGDGTRLSIL.

The chain has TRBV18 and TRBJ2-3; D may be TRBD1 or TRBD2 (5 bases each). Looked up from germline, CDR1 is KGHSH and CDR2 is LQKENI. The ends were cut back, 1 base at V and 2 bases at J, with 10 bases in the middle. The CDR3 extends over 15 amino acids. CDR3: CASSPRDGHTDTQYF. CDR3 coding DNA: TGTGCCAGCTCACCACGGGACGGACACACAGATACGCAGTATTTT.

This sequence joins TRBV7-8 and TRBJ1-1; the D gene is possibly TRBD1 (5 bases). The CDR3 consists of 16 residues. Germline V gene data show CDR1 as SGHVS and CDR2 as FQNEAQ. The V end lost 5 bases, the J end lost 0 bases, and 16 bases lay between the germline ends. CDR3 sequence: CASSPQGTPLNTEAFF. For the CDR3, the DNA is TGTGCCAGCAGCCCTCAGGGAACTCCTTTGAACACTGAAGCTTTCTTT.

This chain joins TRBV5-4 and TRBJ2-6; TRBD1 might be the D (5 bases). V lost 0 bases, J lost 2 bases, and 12 bases lay in between. Germline V gives CDR1 SGHNT, CDR2 YYREEE (reference sequence). This CDR3 has 17 residues. CDR3 amino acids: CASSLEGLRAGANVLTF. The CDR3 DNA reads TGTGCCAGCAGCTTGGAGGGGCTTAGAGCTGGGGCCAACGTCCTGACTTTC.

The rearrangement links TRBV7-2 to TRBJ1-1; the match to TRBD1 covers 7 bases. There are 13 residues in the CDR3. V shed 5 bases and J 5 bases; nucleotides not matched to a gene: 5. Germline CDR1 and CDR2: SGHTA and FQGNSA. The CDR3 nucleotides read TGTGCCAGCAGCACCACAGGGGAAACTGAAGCTTTCTTT. This translates into CASSTTGETEAFF.

V usage is TRBV14 and J usage is TRBJ2-7; weak D call: TRBD1 (5 bases). Germline CDR1 reads SGHDN; CDR2 reads FVKESK. Between the trimmed V and J ends, which lost 4 bases and 3 bases, there was a span of 10 bases. This CDR3 is 13 amino acids long. The CDR3 DNA sequence: TGTGCCAGCAGCCCAGACAGAGGCTACGAGCAGTACTTC. Translated: CASSPDRGYEQYF.

The chain joins TRBV4-2 to TRBJ2-1; TRBD2 agrees at 9 bases. This CDR3 region has 17 residues. The V segment lost 0 bases and the J segment 2 bases; nucleotides outside the gene matches: 5. Germline loops: CDR1 LGHNA, CDR2 YNFKEQ. The CDR3 region is CASSQERGRDPYNEQFF. The DNA of the CDR3 is TGTGCCAGCAGCCAAGAACGCGGGAGGGACCCCTACAATGAGCAGTTCTTC.

The V call is TRBV30, the J call TRBJ1-1, with 8 positions matching TRBD1. CDR3 length: 18 amino acids. V trimming: 0 bases; J trimming: 2 bases; junction bases outside the gene matches: 14. Per the germline V gene, CDR1 is GTSNPN and CDR2 is SVGIG (reference sequence). CDR3 DNA: TGTGCCTGGAGTGTACTATATAGGACAGGGACCCGTAACACTGAAGCTTTCTTT. Translating gives CAWSVLYRTGTRNTEAFF.

The chain carries TRBV10-3 and TRBJ1-2; D perhaps matches TRBD1 (6 bases). This CDR3 is 13 amino acids long. The germline gives CDR1 ENHRY, CDR2 SYGVKD. V lost 10 bases and J lost 8, with 20 bases in between. The CDR3 loop reads CATHQGGGTGYTF. For the CDR3, the DNA is TGTGCCACCCACCAAGGCGGGGGGACAGGCTACACCTTC.

The rearrangement uses TRBV5-1 and TRBJ1-3, with TRBD1 matching 9 bases. Germline CDR1 reads SGHRS; CDR2 reads YFSETQ. The length of the CDR3 is 15 residues. J gave up 4 bases and V 4 bases, and 6 bases lay outside the gene matches. Here the CDR3 reads CASSDTGTGGNTIYF. The CDR3 bases are TGCGCCAGCAGCGACACCGGGACAGGGGGAAACACCATATATTTT.

The chain carries TRBV7-2 and TRBJ2-7; D perhaps matches TRBD1 (6 bases). V was trimmed by 5 bases and J by 2 bases, leaving 22 bases between them. CDR1 SGHTA and CDR2 FQGNSA come from the germline V gene. The CDR3 contains 17 residues. The CDR3 DNA follows: TGTGCCAGCAGCCCACAATCCGGGACAACCATCGCCTACGAGCAGTACTTC. As protein: CASSPQSGTTIAYEQYF.

This chain links TRBV19 with TRBJ2-3; D is ambiguous. The V and J ends lost 7 bases and 0 bases respectively, with 14 bases between them. The germline V gene encodes CDR1 LNHDA and CDR2 SQIVND (reference sequence). CDR3 size: 15 residues. CDR3 loop: CASNVGRISTDTQYF. The CDR3 coding sequence is TGTGCCAGTAACGTCGGACGGATTAGCACAGATACGCAGTATTTT.

The rearrangement uses TRBV2 and TRBJ2-3, with 9 bases that match TRBD2. This CDR3 is built from 15 residues. CDR1 SNHLY and CDR2 FYNNEI come from the germline V gene. Trimming at V came to 6 bases and at J to 2 bases, leaving 6 bases not matched to a gene. The CDR3 DNA follows: TGTGCCAGCAGCGCCGGGACTAGCCCCACAGATACGCAGTATTTT. Amino acid sequence: CASSAGTSPTDTQYF.

The CDR3 region is CASSSWGYRDQPQHF. The CDR3 DNA is TGTGCCAGCAGCTCATGGGGATACAGGGATCAGCCCCAGCATTTT. The rearrangement joins TRBV7-9 to TRBJ1-5, with D possibly matching TRBD1 (6 bases). The CDR3 spans 15 residues. In germline, CDR1 is SEHNR, CDR2 FQNEAQ (reference sequence). The V gene lost 4 bases and the J gene lost 5 bases, with 15 bases spanning the gap.

This rearrangement joins TRBV6-5 to TRBJ2-7; 9 nucleotides match TRBD1. V shed 6 bases and J 5 bases; nucleotides not matched to a gene: 8. Germline CDR1 MNHEY, CDR2 SVGAGI. The CDR3 has 14 residues. DNA of the CDR3: TGTGCCAGCAGCTCCGGGACAGGGAGCCACGAGCAGTACTTC. It specifies CASSSGTGSHEQYF.

With regard to this clone: At one end the junction does not follow the germline gene, possibly because of a read error. The rearrangement uses TRBV30 and TRBJ2-7; D is possibly TRBD2 (6 bases). The CDR3 loop spans 10 amino acids. CDR1 is GTSNPN and CDR2 is SVGIG in the germline V gene (reference sequence). The CDR3 DNA is TGTGCCTGGAGTAAGGGTGGAGGGAACTTC. Protein sequence: CAWSKGGGNF.

This clone was detected once. The chain uses TRBV25-1 and TRBJ1-2, with 8 bases identical to TRBD1. This CDR3 is 13 amino acids long. Looked up from germline, CDR1 is MGHDK and CDR2 is SYGVNS. Trimming took 5 bases from V and 7 from J; bases not matched to a gene: 6. This CDR3 reads CASSPRGRVGYTF. The CDR3 nucleotides are TGTGCCAGCAGTCCCAGGGGGCGGGTTGGCTACACCTTC.

On this clone: Other DNA sequences from this sample encode an identical CDR3 as well. The chain links TRBV7-9 to TRBJ2-1; no firm D call. The germline CDR1 and CDR2 sequences are SEHNR and FQNEAQ (reference sequence). The V end was cut by 1 base, the J end by 7 bases, with 8 bases between. This CDR3 contains 13 residues. Written as DNA, the CDR3 is TGTGCCAGCAGCTTAGTAAGGGATAATGAGCAGTTCTTC. The encoded protein is CASSLVRDNEQFF.

The gene calls are TRBV7-8 and TRBJ1-5, with D maybe TRBD1 (5 bases). This CDR3 has 15 residues. Germline values: CDR1 SGHVS, CDR2 FQNEAQ. V was shortened by 5 bases and J by 5 bases, with 16 bases between the two germline ends. In nucleotides, the CDR3 is TGTGCCAGCAGCCCCCCGGGGGTCCCCGATCAGCCCCAGCATTTT. This codes for CASSPPGVPDQPQHF.